This T cell receptor (beta chain) was sequenced for a study of monozygotic twins with cystic fibrosis (dated by TCRdb to the early 2020s). For the wider study: Barcoded libraries were made from 3 to 3.5 micrograms of fragmented DNA using approximately 15 PCR cycles. The study compared TCR beta repertoires within and between 16 monozygotic twin pairs with cystic fibrosis to assess genetic influence on V and J gene usage. Ten female and six male twin pairs, aged about 2.0 to 40 years (median about 9.5 years) and mostly children and adolescents, were included in the cohort. On the day blood was drawn, the twins' weight-for-height and FEVPerc (FEV1 disease centile) were ranked against those of the 1,060 cohort participants. Data for three of the twin pairs had been reported previously in another context. General findings and caveats noted by the study authors: V gene usage was most similar to the co-twin in 13 of 16 pairs, and J usage was most similar to the co-twin in 8 of 16 pairs, which suggests genetic constraints. Sharing of nucleotide-identical clonotypes was significantly greater within monozygotic CF twin pairs than between unrelated CF individuals (P = 0.000026, Mann-Whitney). Simpson clonality was generally low (median 0.0095), which suggests a naive-dominated repertoire, and clonality was higher in the most severely affected patients. No association turned up between shared CDR3 numbers and age, concordance or disease severity, and the cohort was small.

As regards this clone: No antigen is known for it. No much larger clonotype is one base removed from it; base qualities were not supplied.

TCR beta CDR3 regions were amplified by multiplex PCR with the immunoSEQ immune profiling system according to the manufacturer's instructions. Sequencing was performed on an Illumina NextSeq system. In the paper's pipeline: Sequence data were processed on the immunoSEQ Analyzer platform, and clonality was computed as the square root of Simpson's index of productive rearrangements. V and J usage similarity was measured by Jensen-Shannon distance, and CDR3 generation probabilities were computed with OLGA. The researchers looked up shared CDR3 sequences in the immuneACCESS database (August 2020) and in VDJdb (December 2020). The source is immuneACCESS, and TCRdb retained only in-frame sequences with V and J called. Part of the clones is not carried over; for the studies checked, unresolved V genes explain less than half of this, and the remainder is unexplained. The V and J calls and clone size come from that table; D and trimming were worked out from the DNA. Counted in this sample were 25,000 or so clones; about nine tenths of them appeared once. The ten largest clonotypes hold around 0.56% of the sample.

From the cysteine up to the phenylalanine, the CDR3 has a length of 13 residues. CDR3 DNA is the only sequence kept; it has 39 bases, read in frame from the first base. Per the germline V gene, SGHDT is the CDR1 and YYEEEE is the CDR2. V and J lose 2 bases and 3 bases, and a span of 9 bases separates them. The twin pairs came from the European Cystic Fibrosis Twin and Sibling Study Cohort, a cohort that recruited patients from over a hundred CF clinics across 14 European countries. Both zygosity and CFTR genotype were checked in-house, and zygosity was tested with multiplex PCR across nine short tandem repeat loci. Each twin gave a peripheral blood sample, and clinical parameters were documented on that same day of blood sampling. Genomic DNA was isolated from peripheral blood cells with phenol/chloroform and kept in TE buffer at 4 degrees C.

This chain joins TRBV5-6 to TRBJ2-7; a weak D assignment points to TRBD1 (6 bases agree). This clonotype was obtained from a girl aged 2 to 10 with cystic fibrosis. Sequenced sample: blood. The CDR3 in this case is CASSFGQIYEQYF. The DNA reads TGTGCCAGCAGCTTCGGACAGATCTACGAGCAGTACTTC.